What follows are 8 T cell receptor beta chains derived from one specimen sequenced in a study of T-cell reconstitution after alpha-beta-depleted transplantation in children. The TCRbeta library was prepared with unique molecular identifiers. Via MiXCR, TCRdb re-called the PCR reads, giving one row per CDR3 protein. The data contain some 50,000 distinct CDR3 sequences, roughly 8.7% of them seen just once; the ten biggest clones take up 25% to 30%. Material: PBMCs, mostly from graft donor cells, obtained 60 days after TCRalphabeta/CD19-depleted stem cell transplant. The receptors here all came from a male patient aged 2-9 years who had a stem cell transplant for chronic granulomatous disease, so the T cells may come from the graft donor.

CDR3 sequence reads: CASGKGGLTDTQYF. CDR3 nucleotide sequence: TGTGCCAGCGGGAAGGGAGGGCTCACAGATACGCAGTATTTT. This chain connects TRBV9 to TRBJ2-3, with 7 bases fitting TRBD2. Germline assignment: CDR1 SGDLS and CDR2 YYNGEE. The CDR3 is 14 amino acids. Germline trimming cut 7 bases from V and 2 bases from J; bases unmatched to any gene: 7.

There are many counts of this clonotype. This chain joins TRBV12-3 or TRBV12-4 and TRBJ1-1; D not certain. CDR3 length: 14 residues. V lost 3 bases and J 1 base, leaving 9 bases between the germline ends. The CDR3 nucleotides are TGTGCCAGCAGTTTTGGGTGGACGAACACTGAAGCTTTCTTT. Amino acid sequence: CASSFGWTNTEAFF.

This clonotype showed up many times. The CDR3 DNA is TGTGCCAGCAGTTACTCGAGCACTGAAGCTTTCTTT. It yields the protein CASSYSSTEAFF. The chain couples TRBV6-2 or TRBV6-3 to TRBJ1-1; D call uncertain. From germline, CDR1 is MNHEY and CDR2 SVGEGT. The CDR3 length is 12 residues. V gave up 0 bases and J gave up 4 bases, with 3 bases separating them.

J is TRBJ2-7 and V is TRBV13, with TRBD1 matching 10 bases. The germline gives CDR1 PRHDT, CDR2 FYEKMQ (reference sequence). This CDR3 comprises 17 residues. V lost 5 bases and J lost 0; bases outside the gene matches: 10. The CDR3: CASSTIRQGANSYEQYF. CDR3 bases: TGTGCCAGCAGCACGATTCGACAGGGGGCGAACTCCTACGAGCAGTACTTC.

In its sample, this clonotype was seen many times. The V gene is TRBV6-2 or TRBV6-3, the J gene TRBJ2-7; 8 nucleotides match TRBD2. The CDR3 is made up of 14 amino acids. The V gene end was trimmed by 6 bases and the J gene end by 3 bases; junction bases not matched to a gene: 7. Germline CDR1 reads MNHEY; CDR2 reads SVGEGT. The DNA for the CDR3 is TGTGCCAGCAGGTCCGGGACTAGTCTCTACGAGCAGTACTTC. Translated: CASRSGTSLYEQYF.

This clonotype was seen many times. The chain recombines TRBV7-2 with TRBJ2-7, with TRBD2 matching over 7 bases. The trim removed 5 bases at V and 9 bases at J, leaving 7 bases unmatched. Per germline, CDR1 SGHTA and CDR2 FQGNSA. This CDR3 has 12 residues. CDR3 sequence: CASSLPGRGQYF. The CDR3 bases are TGTGCCAGCAGCCTCCCGGGGAGGGGGCAGTACTTC.

This clonotype was counted ten times or more. This chain joins TRBV7-9 and TRBJ2-1, with 9 bases lining up with TRBD2. Losses at the gene ends were 5 bases for V and 5 bases for J; bases not matched to a gene: 7. CDR3 size: 15 residues. Germline CDR1 is SEHNR and CDR2 is FQNEAQ (reference sequence). In nucleotides, the CDR3 is TGTGCCAGCAGCACCCGCGGGAGGGGAGACAATGAGCAGTTCTTC. Amino acids: CASSTRGRGDNEQFF.

About this clonotype itself: This may be a read error, as it is one base from a much larger clone. The J gene is TRBJ2-7, the V gene TRBV20-1, with TRBD2 identical over 7 bases. CDR3 length: 13 amino acids. V lost 3 bases to trimming and J lost 7 bases; unmatched junction nucleotides: 9. CDR1 DFQATT and CDR2 SNEGSKA come from the germline V gene (reference sequence). CDR3 amino acids: CSASGRREGEQYF. In DNA, the CDR3 is TGCAGTGCTAGCGGGAGAAGGGAGGGTGAGCAGTACTTC.